This entry is about one TCR beta chain. Its antigen is still unknown. The sample comes from a study of shared clonotypes between healthy human individuals. Data came from immunoSEQ multiplex PCR; TCRdb stores just in-frame clones and leaves some out. The repertoire holds around 2.1 million clones, 90% to 95% seen once, with under 2% in the top ten. Naive CD8 isolation took CD45RO-negative cells positively selected for CCR7 and excluded terminally differentiated effector memory CD45RA+ cells. Germline CDR1 SGDLS, CDR2 YYNGEE. The V and J ends lost 0 bases and 5 bases respectively, with 8 bases between them. The CDR3 is made up of 13 amino acids. Notes on the study in general: Despite large depth, rarefaction showed incomplete sorted-subset sequencing. Blood alone was sampled, and tissue repertoires likely differ. Around 5.4% of naive CD4 clonotypes were common to a few donors.

The sequencing sample was made of naive CD8+ T cells from PBMCs. The receptor's source is a man aged 18 to 29 in good health. Some clones in this sample may be carry-over from other donors' samples. The chain couples TRBV9 to TRBJ1-1; weak D call: TRBD1 (5 bases). The CDR3 protein is CASSVGTKTEAFF. The CDR3 coding sequence is TGTGCCAGCAGCGTAGGGACAAAAACTGAAGCTTTCTTT.